Shown below are 12 T cell receptor beta chains from a single sample sequenced in a study of blood T cells in healthy people across ages. The authors ran a second PCR of about 6 to 12 cycles using a sample-barcoded 5' primer and a J-beta primer mix. In TCRdb, the 5' RACE reads were re-called with MiXCR into one record per CDR3 protein. There are 750,000 to 950,000 distinct CDR3 sequences in the sample; roughly 28% occur only once, and about 9.4% lies in the top ten. Another study also made use of these data, one on T cells of mothers and their children.

Material for sequencing was blood. Source of these receptors: a woman in her forties in good health.

Ten or more counts support this clonotype. Germline is not matched at one junction end, which may reflect a read error. The chain combines TRBV6-2 or TRBV6-3 with TRBJ2-7; TRBD2 is a possible D gene (5 bases). This CDR3 contains 15 residues. The germline V gene encodes CDR1 MNHEY and CDR2 SVGEGT. CDR3 in amino acids: CASTLPRGLSNEQYF. The CDR3, as DNA: TGTGCCAGCACCCTACCACGAGGGCTCTCCAACGAGCAGTACTTC.

This clonotype has a count of ten or more. The gene calls are TRBV20-1 and TRBJ1-5; no firm D call. V was pared by 3 bases and J by 1 base, with 13 bases between. CDR1 and CDR2 from the germline V gene are DFQATT and SNEGSKA (reference sequence). The CDR3 is 15 amino acids. CDR3 loop: CSASRILLSNQPQHF. The CDR3 bases are TGCAGTGCTAGTAGGATCCTTCTAAGCAATCAGCCCCAGCATTTT.

This clonotype was detected ten times or more. The chain is built from TRBV27 and TRBJ2-7; the match to TRBD1 covers 9 bases. V was pared by 2 bases and J by 6 bases, with 5 bases of the junction left unmatched. The CDR3 loop spans 14 amino acids. Per germline, CDR1 MNHEY and CDR2 SMNVEV (reference sequence). Written as DNA, the CDR3 is TGTGCCAGCAGTTTACTGACAGGGGGATCCGAGCAGTACTTC. This gives the protein CASSLLTGGSEQYF.

This clonotype was found a few times. The chain joins TRBV7-3 to TRBJ1-6, with 9 nucleotides matching TRBD1. V dropped 5 bases and J dropped 6; count of bases not matched to a gene: 5. Germline V gene data show CDR1 as SGHTA and CDR2 as FQGTGA. The CDR3 is 15 amino acids. CDR3 nucleotides: TGTGCCAGCAGCAGGGACAGGGCTTTTAATTCACCCCTCCACTTT. This translates into CASSRDRAFNSPLHF. Using reference TRBV7-3 and TRBJ1-6 for the parts outside the CDR3, the full variable domain is GAGVSQTPSNKVTEKGKYVELRCDPISGHTALYWYRQSLGQGPEFLIYFQGTGAADDSGLPNDRFFAVRPEGSVSTLKIQRTERGDSAVYLCASSRDRAFNSPLHFGNGTRLTVT.

This clonotype appeared a few times. This chain links TRBV5-1 with TRBJ1-2; D is perhaps TRBD1 (6 bases). V lost 4 bases and J 5 bases, leaving 15 bases between the germline ends. CDR1 is SGHRS and CDR2 is YFSETQ in the germline V gene. The CDR3 sequence is 14 residues long. CDR3 in DNA: TGCGCCAGCAGCCAAGACAGGCCCGGATATGGCTACACCTTC. This translates into CASSQDRPGYGYTF.

This chain links TRBV6-5 with TRBJ1-4, with unresolved D. The V gene's germline CDR1 is MNHEY and CDR2 SVGAGI. This CDR3 contains 15 residues. Trimming took 5 bases from V and 8 from J, leaving 18 bases between them. DNA of the CDR3: TGTGCCAGCAGTCCTTGGACCGGGGAAGACGAAAAACTGTTTTTT. Translating gives CASSPWTGEDEKLFF.

This clonotype was counted ten times or more. The chain combines TRBV9 with TRBJ1-2; 9 bases match TRBD1. V lost 5 bases, J lost 7 bases, and 12 bases stayed unmatched. CDR1 SGDLS and CDR2 YYNGEE come from the germline V gene. This CDR3 spans 15 amino acids. In DNA form, the CDR3 reads TGTGCCAGCAGTACTACAGGGGGCGGTTTCGGTGGCTACACCTTC. It codes for CASSTTGGGFGGYTF.

The gene calls are TRBV15 and TRBJ2-7, with 12 bases aligning to TRBD1. The germline V gene has CDR1 LNHNV and CDR2 YYDKDF (reference sequence). The CDR3 totals 16 residues. Trimming at V came to 6 bases and at J to 5 bases, leaving 11 bases not matched to a gene. The CDR3 sequence is CATRSPGQGACDEQYF. CDR3 in DNA: TGTGCCACCAGGTCCCCGGGACAGGGGGCGTGTGACGAGCAGTACTTC.

This clonotype was counted at least ten times. The chain links TRBV7-3 to TRBJ2-2; possible D gene TRBD1, 6 bases. The V gene lost 2 bases and the J gene lost 4 bases, with 8 bases spanning the gap. The CDR3 extends over 14 amino acids. Germline-derived CDR1 and CDR2 are SGHTA and FQGTGA. The CDR3 bases are TGTGCCAGCAGCTTAGGGGGCCCCACCGGGGAGCTGTTTTTT. This sequence encodes CASSLGGPTGELFF.

This clonotype was recorded many times. The chain uses TRBV29-1 and TRBJ1-2; possibly TRBD1 for D (5 bases). V was shortened by 6 bases and J by 5 bases, with 13 bases between the two germline ends. The CDR3 consists of 12 residues. Germline values: CDR1 SQVTM, CDR2 ANQGSEA. In nucleotides, the CDR3 is TGCAGCGTAGTAACCGACAGTTATGGCTACACCTTC. It codes for CSVVTDSYGYTF.

This clonotype has just a few counts. This chain joins TRBV12-3 or TRBV12-4 and TRBJ1-5; 8 nucleotides agree with TRBD1. This CDR3 spans 15 amino acids. V was clipped by 3 bases and J by 6 bases; unmatched bases: 7. The CDR3 region has the DNA TGTGCCAGCAGTTTGAATCAGGGGGCGGTTCAGCCCCAGCATTTT. Translation: CASSLNQGAVQPQHF.

The chain combines TRBV4-1 with TRBJ2-2; D might be TRBD1 (6 bases). Looked up from germline, CDR1 is MGHRA and CDR2 is YSYEKL. CDR3 length: 15 amino acids. V lost 5 bases to trimming and J lost 4 bases, with 14 bases between them. CDR3 in amino acids: CASSGPGAATGELFF. The CDR3 coding sequence is TGCGCCAGCAGCGGGCCAGGGGCGGCCACCGGGGAGCTGTTTTTT.